These T cell receptor beta chains were read from a single sample in a study of blood T cell repertoires in COVID-19. Libraries were prepared by immunoSEQ multiplex PCR; TCRdb keeps only in-frame clonotypes and omits some of them. Of some 83,000 clones listed, around 86% are singletons. The sample comprised peripheral blood. All receptors derive from a man older than 75 with active or convalescent COVID-19. The CDR3 runs from the conserved cysteine through the conserved F or W. A D gene is named only where the DNA matches it firmly. Not all rows give a size; the values are once, few, many and, for expanded clones, a class.

clone_size,d_call,v_call,j_call,cdr3_nt,cdr3_aa
.,.,TRBV7-2,TRBJ2-3,TGTGCCAGCAGCCCCTTCACAGATACGCAGTATTTT,CASSPFTDTQYF
.,.,TRBV28,TRBJ2-3,TGTGCCAGCAGTCCAGGGGCTAGTTATGTTCCAACAGATACGCAGTATTTT,CASSPGASYVPTDTQYF
.,.,TRBV6-6,TRBJ1-2,TGTGCCGTCGGTGGGGGACTCTATGGCTACACCTTC,CAVGGGLYGYTF
.,.,TRBV6-2/TRBV6-3,TRBJ1-1,TGTGCCAGCAGTTATGAGAGGCTGAAAGCTTTCTTT,CASSYERLKAFF
.,.,TRBV10-3,TRBJ1-2,TGTGCCACCAGCCCGGTGAACTATGGCTACACCTTC,CATSPVNYGYTF
.,TRBD1,TRBV24-1,TRBJ1-1,TGTGCCACCCGAGGGACAGGGGGCACTGAAGCTTTCTTT,CATRGTGGTEAFF
.,.,TRBV10-3,TRBJ1-5,TGTGCCATCAGTGAAATGAGTAGCAATCAGCCCCAGCATTTT,CAISEMSSNQPQHF
.,.,TRBV7-8,TRBJ1-2,TGTGCCAGCAGCGTCGGAGTAAACTATGGCTACACCTTC,CASSVGVNYGYTF
.,.,TRBV12-3/TRBV12-4,TRBJ1-5,TGTGCCAGCAGTTTGTCTGATCAGCCCCAGCATTTT,CASSLSDQPQHF
.,.,TRBV2,TRBJ1-2,TGTGCCAGCAGCGCATGGGGGGAAGGGGGCTACACCTTC,CASSAWGEGGYTF
.,.,TRBV19,TRBJ2-5,TGTGCCAGTAGTATTCGAGAGACCCAGTACTTC,CASSIRETQYF
.,.,TRBV12-1,TRBJ1-5,TGTGCTACCCACTCGGGAGGATCCACATCCCAAACCGAGAACAATCAGCCCCAGCATTTT,CATHSGGSTSQTENNQPQHF
once,.,TRBV19,TRBJ1-2,TGTGCCAGTAGTCCCGACAGGACTCTTTACTATGGCTACACCTTC,CASSPDRTLYYGYTF
once,TRBD1,TRBV5-4,TRBJ1-4,TGTGCCAGCAGCAGGGGGACAGGGGGTGAAAAACTGTTTTTT,CASSRGTGGEKLFF
.,TRBD2,TRBV5-8,TRBJ2-1,TGTGCCAGCAGCCCCGGACTAGCGGGAGATGAGCAGTTCTTC,CASSPGLAGDEQFF
.,.,TRBV28,TRBJ1-1,TGTGCCAGCAGTCCACTCCGAGTGAACACTGAAGCTTTCTTT,CASSPLRVNTEAFF
.,.,TRBV7-2,TRBJ1-3,TGTGCCAGCAGCTTAGGGGGGACACGTGGAAACACCATATATTTT,CASSLGGTRGNTIYF
.,TRBD2,TRBV27,TRBJ2-1,TGTGCCAGCAGTTTCGGGCTAGCGGGGCTACCCTACAATGAGCAGTTCTTC,CASSFGLAGLPYNEQFF
few,.,TRBV7-9,TRBJ1-1,TGTGCCAGCAGCAAAGACAGGATATCGAACACTGAAGCTTTCTTT,CASSKDRISNTEAFF